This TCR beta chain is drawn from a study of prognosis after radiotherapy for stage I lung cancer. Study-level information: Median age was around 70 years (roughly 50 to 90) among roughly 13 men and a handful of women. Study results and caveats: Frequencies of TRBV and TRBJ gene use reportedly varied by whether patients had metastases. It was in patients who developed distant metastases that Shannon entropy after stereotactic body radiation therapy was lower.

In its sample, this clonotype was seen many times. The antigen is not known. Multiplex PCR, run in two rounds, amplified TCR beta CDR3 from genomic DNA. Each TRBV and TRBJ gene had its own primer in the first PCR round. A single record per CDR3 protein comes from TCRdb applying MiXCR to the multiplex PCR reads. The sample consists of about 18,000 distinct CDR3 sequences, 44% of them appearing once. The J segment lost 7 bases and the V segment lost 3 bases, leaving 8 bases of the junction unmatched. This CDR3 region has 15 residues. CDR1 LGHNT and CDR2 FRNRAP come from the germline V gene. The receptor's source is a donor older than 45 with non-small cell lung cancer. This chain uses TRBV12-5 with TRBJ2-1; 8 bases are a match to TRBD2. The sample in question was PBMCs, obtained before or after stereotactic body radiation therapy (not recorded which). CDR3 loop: CASGLGREARNEQFF. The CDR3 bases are TGTGCTAGTGGTTTAGGGCGGGAGGCGAGGAATGAGCAGTTCTTC.